The 20 T cell receptor beta chains given below trace back to one sample, sequenced in a study of T cells in Graves' hyperthyroidism and ophthalmopathy. TCR beta CDR3 region amplification was performed from RNA transcripts. HTBI primers were the set used in a first-round RT-PCR of the TCR CDR3. Via MiXCR, TCRdb re-called the multiplex PCR reads, giving one row per CDR3 protein. The table lists 640,000 or so distinct CDR3 sequences, about 14% of them singletons, with about 6.6% in the top ten. Input material: blood. The receptors come from a woman younger than 35 with Graves' ophthalmopathy.

With regard to this clonotype: Being one base from a much bigger clone, this may be a read error. The chain is built from TRBV6-5 and TRBJ2-1, with 14 bases that match TRBD2. The CDR3 totals 14 residues. Germline CDR1 and CDR2: MNHEY and SVGAGI. The V and J ends lost 4 bases and 15 bases, in that order; junction bases with no gene match: 8. The CDR3 sequence is CASSSGTSGRGRFF. CDR3 sequence (DNA): TGTGCCAGCAGTTCGGGGACTAGCGGGAGAGGCCGGTTCTTC.

V is TRBV20-1 and J is TRBJ1-2, with unresolved D. CDR3 length: 16 residues. Deletions cut 6 bases from V and 2 bases from J, with 22 bases between. Germline assignment: CDR1 DFQATT and CDR2 SNEGSKA (reference sequence). The chain's CDR3 is CSAKDTASHLNYGYTF. The CDR3 DNA is TGCAGTGCGAAGGATACGGCTTCTCACCTAAACTATGGCTACACCTTC.

The table lists this clonotype with many counts. The genes are TRBV15 and TRBJ1-2; D unresolved. The length of the CDR3 is 13 residues. With 3 bases removed from V and 6 bases from J, the gap between germline ends came to 11 bases. Germline loops: CDR1 LNHNV, CDR2 YYDKDF (reference sequence). CDR3 coding DNA: TGTGCCACCAGCAGTCCAGCGAGGGATGGCTACACCTTC. It codes for CATSSPARDGYTF.

This clonotype appeared many times. V is TRBV28 and J is TRBJ2-7; no reliable D call. Germline CDR1 MDHEN, CDR2 SYDVKM. Trimming removed 6 bases at V and 6 bases at J, with 18 bases between. The CDR3 is made up of 14 amino acids. CDR3 sequence: CASSPTRVQVEQYF. The CDR3 DNA follows: TGTGCCAGCAGCCCGACCCGGGTTCAGGTCGAGCAGTACTTC. Based on the CDR3 plus reference TRBV28 and TRBJ2-7, the full variable domain is DVKVTQSSRYLVKRTGEKVFLECVQDMDHENMFWYRQDPGLGLRLIYFSYDVKMKEKGDIPEGYSVSREKKERFSLILESASTNQTSMYLCASSPTRVQVEQYFGPGTRLTVT.

This clonotype was seen repeatedly, ten times or more. The chain carries TRBV3-1 and TRBJ1-6; 8 nucleotides line up with TRBD1. Trimming at V came to 1 base and at J to 5 bases, leaving 16 bases not matched to a gene. Germline values: CDR1 LGHDT, CDR2 YNNKEL (reference sequence). This CDR3 spans 20 amino acids. This CDR3 reads CASSQGIRQGSKSDNSPLHF. In nucleotides, the CDR3 is TGTGCCAGCAGCCAAGGAATACGACAGGGGTCGAAATCGGATAATTCACCCCTCCACTTT.

The gene calls are TRBV10-3 and TRBJ1-5, with D possibly being TRBD1 (6 bases). Germline assignment: CDR1 ENHRY and CDR2 SYGVKD. The CDR3 is 14 amino acids. The germline V and J ends were trimmed by 6 bases and 5 bases, with 14 bases remaining between them. The CDR3 sequence: CAIRGHGRDQPQHF. The CDR3 DNA is TGTGCCATCAGGGGACATGGAAGGGATCAGCCCCAGCATTTT.

This clonotype was counted ten times or more. The chain carries TRBV7-2 and TRBJ2-5; D possibly corresponds to TRBD2 (6 bases). The germline gives CDR1 SGHTA, CDR2 FQGNSA. This CDR3 has 16 amino acids. The V end was cut by 3 bases, the J end by 5 bases, with 19 bases between. The CDR3 loop is CASSLMGVAGGETQYF. As DNA, the CDR3 is TGTGCCAGCAGCTTGATGGGGGTAGCTGGGGGGGAGACCCAGTACTTC.

This clonotype was seen repeatedly, ten times or more. This chain connects TRBV27 to TRBJ2-5, with 7 bases matching TRBD2. The CDR3 is 17 amino acids. Germline V gene data show CDR1 as MNHEY and CDR2 as SMNVEV (reference sequence). V was clipped by 3 bases and J by 5 bases; unmatched bases: 15. This CDR3 is CASSFPSPWEGRETQYF. The DNA for the CDR3 is TGTGCCAGCAGTTTTCCCTCTCCTTGGGAGGGTCGTGAGACCCAGTACTTC.

The V gene is TRBV7-6, the J gene TRBJ1-2; 7 bases align to TRBD1. The CDR3 is 15 amino acids. CDR1 is SGHVS, CDR2 FNYEAQ, per germline. V lost 2 bases to trimming and J lost 6 bases; unmatched junction nucleotides: 9. The CDR3 sequence is CASSLRPDREDGYTF. The CDR3 DNA follows: TGTGCCAGCAGCTTAAGGCCCGACAGGGAGGATGGCTACACCTTC. The full variable domain, rest sourced from reference TRBV7-6 and TRBJ1-2, is GAGVSQSPRYKVTKRGQDVALRCDPISGHVSLYWYRQALGQGPEFLTYFNYEAQQDKSGLPNDRFSAERPEGSISTLTIQRTEQRDSAMYRCASSLRPDREDGYTFGSGTRLTVV.

The chain combines TRBV7-2 with TRBJ2-7; 8 bases line up with TRBD2. Germline-derived CDR1 and CDR2 are SGHTA and FQGNSA. This CDR3 has 15 amino acids. Trimming at V came to 5 bases and at J to 2 bases, leaving 8 bases not matched to a gene. Here the CDR3 DNA reads TGTGCCAGCAGCCCCCTGAGTAGCGGGGCCTACGAGCAGTACTTC. Residues: CASSPLSSGAYEQYF.

This clonotype was detected many times. The gene calls are TRBV10-3 and TRBJ2-1, with 10 bases aligning to TRBD2. The V segment lost 0 bases and the J segment 10 bases; nucleotides outside the gene matches: 15. CDR3 length equals 18 residues. Germline V gives CDR1 ENHRY, CDR2 SYGVKD. CDR3 protein: CAISESLGKKREGNEQFF. The CDR3 DNA sequence: TGTGCCATCAGTGAGTCCCTGGGAAAAAAGCGGGAGGGAAACGAGCAGTTCTTC.

This clonotype was seen repeatedly, ten times or more. The chain recombines TRBV4-1 with TRBJ1-1, with unresolved D. V lost 2 bases and J 5 bases, leaving 3 bases between the germline ends. This CDR3 comprises 11 residues. The germline CDR1 and CDR2 sequences are MGHRA and YSYEKL. The CDR3: CASSQRTEAFF. In DNA form, the CDR3 reads TGCGCCAGCAGCCAAAGGACTGAAGCTTTCTTT.

This clonotype appeared many times. The rearrangement joins TRBV6-5 to TRBJ2-3, with TRBD2 matching over 9 bases. V lost 1 base, J lost 3 bases, and 8 bases stayed unmatched. The CDR3 loop spans 17 amino acids. CDR1 MNHEY and CDR2 SVGAGI come from the germline V gene. CDR3 in amino acids: CASSYLAGGPPTDTQYF. CDR3 DNA: TGTGCCAGCAGTTACTTGGCGGGAGGGCCTCCGACAGATACGCAGTATTTT.

This clonotype showed up many times. The chain joins TRBV7-2 to TRBJ2-5; 14 bases agree with TRBD2. The CDR3 consists of 17 residues. Germline V gives CDR1 SGHTA, CDR2 FQGNSA. J lost 5 bases, V lost 6 bases, and 11 bases had no gene match. CDR3 sequence (DNA): TGTGCCAGCAGAGCGTCCGGGACTAGCGGGAGTTTGGAGACCCAGTACTTC. Amino acid sequence: CASRASGTSGSLETQYF.

CDR3 in DNA: TGCGCCAGCAGCCAGCCGACAGGCCGGGGTGAAAAACTGTTTTTT. Its translation is CASSQPTGRGEKLFF. The V gene is TRBV4-1, the J gene TRBJ1-4, with D maybe TRBD1 (6 bases). The V gene lost 3 bases and the J gene lost 7 bases, with 15 bases spanning the gap. Germline V gene lookup returns CDR1 MGHRA and CDR2 YSYEKL. The CDR3 has 15 amino acids.

Ten or more counts support this clonotype. The gene calls are TRBV27 and TRBJ1-6, with D perhaps matching TRBD1 (5 bases). The CDR3 runs 15 residues. Germline CDR1 MNHEY, CDR2 SMNVEV (reference sequence). V shed 2 bases and J shed 7 bases, with 12 bases lying between them. The CDR3 region has the DNA TGTGCCAGCAGTTTAGAGGGGTGGGGGAATTCACCCCTCCACTTT. This codes for CASSLEGWGNSPLHF.

This clonotype has at least ten counts. This chain links TRBV14 with TRBJ1-2; no reliable D call. Germline V lookup: CDR1 SGHDN, CDR2 FVKESK. CDR3 length: 13 residues. Trimming stripped 0 bases from V and 5 bases from J, with 7 bases between. The CDR3 bases are TGTGCCAGCAGCCAAGAGACCTATTATGGCTACACCTTC. Protein: CASSQETYYGYTF.

This clonotype was counted only a few times. The chain has TRBV28 and TRBJ1-2, with D perhaps matching TRBD1 (5 bases). Germline CDR1 reads MDHEN; CDR2 reads SYDVKM. The CDR3 covers 14 residues. The V and J ends lost 6 bases and 5 bases respectively, with 16 bases between them. CDR3 nucleotides: TGTGCCAGCAGCCCGGGACCCCATGATTATGGCTACACCTTC. Protein product: CASSPGPHDYGYTF.

This clonotype was picked up many times. The CDR3, as DNA: TGTGCCAGCAGTTTATCGCGGCAGACTCAAGAGACCCAGTACTTC. This sequence encodes CASSLSRQTQETQYF. The V call is TRBV27, the J call TRBJ2-5; D is unclear. CDR1 MNHEY and CDR2 SMNVEV come from the germline V gene (reference sequence). This CDR3 has 15 residues. V was cut by 0 bases and J by 2 bases, with 10 bases left in between.

This clonotype has only a few counts. The chain combines TRBV6-1 with TRBJ2-3, with a weak D call TRBD1 (6 bases). V lost 5 bases and J lost 0, with 15 bases in between. Germline loops: CDR1 MNHNS, CDR2 SASEGT. This CDR3 has 16 amino acids. The CDR3 DNA sequence: TGTGCCAGCAGTCCCCAGTTGGGGGCTAGCACAGATACGCAGTATTTT. Its protein is CASSPQLGASTDTQYF.